This T cell receptor beta chain was found in a study of metastatic and nonmetastatic thyroid tumors (dated by TCRdb to 2018 to 2021). Concerning the study at large: For patients with malignant and with benign thyroid disease, the researchers compared repertoires between peripheral blood samples and tumor or nodule tissue samples.

In regard to this clone: The antigen it recognizes is unknown. The input lacks base qualities; no much larger clone sits a single base away.

No patient had received any treatment before thyroid surgery. Using T-cell receptor beta sequencing, the researchers looked back retrospectively at clinical samples from patients, gathered between about 2012 and 2019. Taken from cysteine to phenylalanine, the CDR3 has 14 residues. The read is trimmed to its CDR3 DNA, 42 bases read in frame from base 1. V has 3 bases trimmed and J has 3 bases trimmed; junction bases matching no gene number 4. The germline V gene supplies CDR1 KGHSH and CDR2 LQKENI. General study outcomes and caveats: In both blood and tumor samples, TCR beta diversity was reported to be significantly higher in malignant tumors than in benign nodules.

Library method: PCR. Reads for this sample came from an Illumina HiSeq 4000. The TCR beta-chain CDR3 region of each patient was profiled by high-throughput sequencing. The authors' pipeline ran thus. A classifier to discriminate distant-metastatic papillary thyroid cancer patients was built from CDR3 differences across clinicopathological groups. To measure repertoire diversity the researchers used the Shannon index, while the Morisita-Horn index served to gauge how similar the tumor and blood repertoires were. The raw public reads went through TCRdb reprocessing: fastp at Q25, MiXCR clone calling, in-frame beta chains kept. These V and J calls originate from TCRdb's pipeline instead of the authors' own analysis. The sample table shows fewer than 12,000 clones, and roughly an eighth are seen once. Of the sample, approximately 12% is held by the ten largest clones.

Sequenced: blood. This sequence uses TRBV18 and TRBJ2-7; TRBD2 aligns with 8 central bases. This TCR was sampled from a female donor with papillary thyroid cancer or a benign thyroid nodule (not recorded which). Some clones in this sample may be carry-over from other donors' samples. The bases are TGTGCCAGCTCACCGGGACTAGGGGGCTACGAGCAGTACTTC. This codes for CASSPGLGGYEQYF.